A single sample is the source of the 2 T cell receptor beta chains below, sequenced in a study of CD8 T cells in ankylosing spondylitis. General study results and limits: Seven to nine highly homologous variants formed a TCR beta motif that appeared characteristic of ankylosing spondylitis blood.

TCRdb independently ran MiXCR on the 5' RACE reads; one entry per CDR3 protein. The data hold some 140,000 distinct CDR3 sequences, with 17% observed a single time. These TCRs are of unknown antigen specificity. The specimen was blood, either unsorted or a sorted T cell fraction (not recorded which). Every receptor here comes from a male donor with ankylosing spondylitis.

The chain employs TRBV19 and TRBJ2-1; D may correspond to TRBD1 or TRBD2 (5 bases each). The CDR3 runs to 13 residues. The V gene's germline CDR1 is LNHDA and CDR2 SQIVND (reference sequence). Deletions cut 5 bases from V and 10 bases from J, with 15 bases between. CDR3 in amino acids: CASSPRGQVEQFF. The CDR3, as DNA: TGTGCCAGTAGTCCCCGGGGCCAGGTGGAGCAGTTCTTC.

The chain joins TRBV6-5 to TRBJ2-3, with D unclear. Germline V gene sequence: CDR1 MNHEY, CDR2 SVGAGI. The CDR3 is 14 residues long. Trimming pared 2 bases from V and 1 base from J, leaving 7 bases between. CDR3 coding DNA: TGTGCCAGCAGTTACGCGTTAGGCACAGATACGCAGTATTTT. It is translated as CASSYALGTDTQYF.